The TCR beta chain under discussion was sequenced for a study of PD-1 blockade in classical Hodgkin lymphoma. Only in-frame clones appear in the TCRdb table, and some are missing; sequencing was by immunoSEQ multiplex PCR. The data hold roughly 13,000 clones, with about four fifths observed a single time. Germline CDR1 reads SGHTA; CDR2 reads FQGNSA. The CDR3 runs 15 residues. V was cut by 1 base and J by 2 bases, with 9 bases left in between. A few counts support this clone. This sample's time point: cycle 4 day 1 (C4D1), after more than five weeks of nivolumab. Relapse after autologous stem cell transplantation occurred in every patient, and brentuximab vedotin exposure varied. Using magnetic negative selection, the CD4+ T cells were separated out of thawed PBMCs.

This receptor was identified in a human donor with classical Hodgkin lymphoma. This specimen consisted of CD4+ T cells from blood, obtained before the fourth cycle of nivolumab. The chain carries TRBV7-2 and TRBJ1-5; TRBD1 might be the D (5 bases). CDR3 region: CASSLVAGGNQPQHF. DNA for the CDR3: TGTGCCAGCAGCTTAGTGGCGGGGGGCAATCAGCCCCAGCATTTT.